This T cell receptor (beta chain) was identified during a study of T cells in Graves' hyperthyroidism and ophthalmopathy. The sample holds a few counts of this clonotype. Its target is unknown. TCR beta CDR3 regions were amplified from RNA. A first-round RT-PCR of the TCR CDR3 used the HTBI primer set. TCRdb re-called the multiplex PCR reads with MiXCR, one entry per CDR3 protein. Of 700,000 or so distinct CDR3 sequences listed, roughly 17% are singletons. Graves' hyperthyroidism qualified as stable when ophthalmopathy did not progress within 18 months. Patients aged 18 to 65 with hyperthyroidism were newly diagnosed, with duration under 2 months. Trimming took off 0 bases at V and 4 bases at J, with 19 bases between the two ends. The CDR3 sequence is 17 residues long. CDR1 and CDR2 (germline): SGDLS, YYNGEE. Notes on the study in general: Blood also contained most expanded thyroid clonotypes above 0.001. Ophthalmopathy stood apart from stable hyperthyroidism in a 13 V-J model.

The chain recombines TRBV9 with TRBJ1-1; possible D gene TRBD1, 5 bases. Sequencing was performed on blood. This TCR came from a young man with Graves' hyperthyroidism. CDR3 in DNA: TGTGCCAGCAGCGTAGACACTTCCCCGGGGCCGCGCACTGAAGCTTTCTTT. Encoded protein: CASSVDTSPGPRTEAFF.